Each of the 7 T cell receptor beta chains below was sequenced from the same sample in a study of control samples from healthy donors and cancer patients. Sequenced by immunoSEQ multiplex PCR; TCRdb stores in-frame clones only, minus some. In the table there are some 150,000 clones, 85% to 95% of which are singletons. The source material was blood. The receptors stem from a woman aged 60 to 75 in good health.

The chain employs TRBV5-5 and TRBJ2-3; tentatively, D is TRBD2 (5 bases). The CDR3 consists of 16 residues. The germline CDR1 and CDR2 sequences are SGHKS and YYEKEE (reference sequence). Trimming left V 1 base short and J 1 base short, with 13 bases between. CDR3 in amino acids: CASSLLAAAGTDTQYF. The CDR3 bases are TGTGCCAGCAGCTTGCTAGCTGCCGCCGGCACAGATACGCAGTATTTT.

V and J are TRBV4-2 and TRBJ2-5; 9 bases are a match to TRBD2. In germline, CDR1 is LGHNA, CDR2 YNFKEQ. V lost 3 bases and J lost 1; bases outside the gene matches: 6. The CDR3 has 16 residues. CDR3 amino acids: CASSQRAGGLQETQYF. For the CDR3, the DNA is TGTGCCAGCAGCCAGAGGGCGGGGGGGCTCCAAGAGACCCAGTACTTC.

The V call is TRBV4-1, the J call TRBJ2-7; D might be TRBD1 (6 bases). The CDR3 consists of 15 residues. V lost 3 bases and J 2 bases, leaving 14 bases between the germline ends. Germline V gives CDR1 MGHRA, CDR2 YSYEKL. The CDR3 sequence is CASSQGHAMPYEQYF. For the CDR3, the DNA is TGCGCCAGCAGCCAGGGACACGCGATGCCCTACGAGCAGTACTTC.

The chain joins TRBV6-2 or TRBV6-3 to TRBJ1-2; D is possibly TRBD1 (5 bases). The CDR3 has 17 residues. V lost 4 bases to trimming and J lost 2 bases, with 20 bases between them. CDR1 and CDR2 from the germline V gene are MNHEY and SVGEGT. The CDR3 protein is CASSFPPGTARNYGYTF. The CDR3 DNA sequence: TGTGCCAGCAGTTTCCCTCCCGGGACTGCTCGAAACTATGGCTACACCTTC.

The chain recombines TRBV7-2 with TRBJ2-1, with TRBD2 matching over 13 bases. CDR3 length: 15 residues. V shed 5 bases and J 6 bases; nucleotides not matched to a gene: 4. Germline V gives CDR1 SGHTA, CDR2 FQGNSA. The CDR3 DNA reads TGTGCCAGCAGCCAAGGGACTAGCGGGGTCAATGAGCAGTTCTTC. Translation gives CASSQGTSGVNEQFF.

The rearrangement links TRBV5-1 to TRBJ2-2, with D possibly called TRBD1 or TRBD2 (6 bases each). The germline V and J ends were trimmed by 2 bases and 5 bases, with 10 bases remaining between them. Per the germline V gene, CDR1 is SGHRS and CDR2 is YFSETQ. This CDR3 is built from 14 residues. The CDR3 DNA follows: TGCGCCAGCAGCTTCCGGGGGCAAACCGGGGAGCTGTTTTTT. This translates into CASSFRGQTGELFF.

The chain carries TRBV6-6 and TRBJ2-5; TRBD2 aligns across 7 bases. This CDR3 has 13 amino acids. Germline trimming cut 8 bases from V and 2 bases from J; bases unmatched to any gene: 5. Germline V gives CDR1 MNHNY, CDR2 SVGAGI (reference sequence). The CDR3 region is CASLTSQQETQYF. The CDR3 DNA reads as TGTGCCAGCCTGACTAGCCAGCAAGAGACCCAGTACTTC.